The rows below give T cell receptor beta chains drawn from one sample of a study of technical replicates of blood from a few donors. Only in-frame clones appear in the TCRdb table, and some are missing; sequencing was by immunoSEQ multiplex PCR. The sample has just over 15,000 clones; approximately 88% are singletons. The sample taken for sequencing was PBMCs. The source of these receptors is a human donor in good health. Each CDR3 is given with its conserved first and last residue. D genes are given only for firm matches. Rows give clone size only sometimes, using once, few, many, or a class for an expanded clone.

d_gene	v_gene	j_gene	abundance	CDR3nt	CDR3aa
TRBD1	TRBV6-1	TRBJ2-3	-	TGTGCCAGCAGTGGGGGAAGACAGGGCCTTACTAGCACAGATACGCAGTATTTT	CASSGGRQGLTSTDTQYF
-	TRBV19	TRBJ1-1	few	TGTGCCAGTAGTATCCCGGGGGAGGCTTTCTTT	CASSIPGEAFF
TRBD2	TRBV27	TRBJ2-5	once	TGTGCCAGCAGTTTAAAAGCTCGACTAGCGGGAGGGCCGGAGACCCAGTACTTC	CASSLKARLAGGPETQYF
-	TRBV11-2	TRBJ2-5	once	TGTGCCAGCAGCTTAAGAGGATGGGAGACCCAGTACTTC	CASSLRGWETQYF
-	TRBV19	TRBJ2-3	-	TGTGCCAGTAGTATGGGACTTAGCACAGATACGCAGTATTTT	CASSMGLSTDTQYF
-	TRBV30	TRBJ1-2	-	TGTGCCTGGAGCGAGAACTATGGCTACACCTTC	CAWSENYGYTF
TRBD2	TRBV7-9	TRBJ2-3	-	TGTGCCAGCAGTCCCGGGACTAGCGGCACAGATACGCAGTATTTT	CASSPGTSGTDTQYF
-	TRBV5-1	TRBJ1-2	-	TGCGCCAGCAGCCCCGACTCGAGTAACTATGGCTACACCTTC	CASSPDSSNYGYTF
TRBD1	TRBV10-3	TRBJ1-1	-	TGTGCCATCAGTAACAGGGGGGAAAACACTGAAGCTTTCTTT	CAISNRGENTEAFF
TRBD1	TRBV28	TRBJ2-2	-	TGTGCCAGCAGTTCGGGACAGGGGGCTTTAGGGGAGCTGTTTTTT	CASSSGQGALGELFF
-	TRBV27	TRBJ2-5	-	TGTGCCAGCTCAAAAGGCGCAGGGGAGACCCAGTACTTC	CASSKGAGETQYF
-	TRBV10-3	TRBJ2-2	-	TGTGCCATCAGTGATTGGGAGTCCCCGCCCCCCGCCGGGGAGCTGTTTTTT	CAISDWESPPPAGELFF
TRBD1	TRBV5-1	TRBJ2-7	-	TGCGCCAGCAGTAGGGGACAGGGAGACTCCTACGAGCAGTACTTC	CASSRGQGDSYEQYF
-	TRBV5-1	TRBJ1-1	-	TGCGCCAGCAGTCACAGCATGAACACTGAAGCTTTCTTT	CASSHSMNTEAFF
TRBD2	TRBV7-9	TRBJ2-7	once	TGTGCCAGCAGCTTAGGACTAGCGGCAAGGAGCTCCTACGAGCAGTACTTC	CASSLGLAARSSYEQYF
TRBD1	TRBV5-4	TRBJ2-7	-	TGTGCCAGCAGCTCCGACCGGGGACAGGAGGGCTACGAGCAGTACTTC	CASSSDRGQEGYEQYF
-	TRBV5-6	TRBJ2-2	-	TGTGCCAGCAGCTTGTTAGGGGCTGGTACCGGGGAGCTGTTTTTT	CASSLLGAGTGELFF
TRBD1	TRBV19	TRBJ2-1	-	TGTGCCAGTAGTATAGTTACAGGGGGCCTCAATGAGCAGTTCTTC	CASSIVTGGLNEQFF
-	TRBV10-2	TRBJ2-3	-	TGCGCCAGCACTTTGCGGTGGACAGAGACGCAGTATTTT	CASTLRWTETQYF
-	TRBV18	TRBJ1-5	-	TGTGCCAGCTCACCGGCGCCAGACACCAATCAGCCCCAGCATTTT	CASSPAPDTNQPQHF
TRBD2	TRBV7-9	TRBJ2-3	-	TGTGCCAGCAGATCCCCCGGGACTAGCGGCACAGATACGCAGTATTTT	CASRSPGTSGTDTQYF
-	TRBV5-1	TRBJ2-5	-	TGCGCCAGCAGCTTGGGGCAGGGGGGCTGGCAAGAGACCCAGTACTTC	CASSLGQGGWQETQYF
-	TRBV27	TRBJ2-7	-	TGTGCCAGCAGTTTAGGGCGCTCCTACGAGCAGTACTTC	CASSLGRSYEQYF
-	TRBV25-1	TRBJ2-3	-	TGTGCCAGCAGTGAAGCTAGTAGAGATACGCAGTATTTT	CASSEASRDTQYF
TRBD2	TRBV4-1	TRBJ2-3	-	TGCGCCAGCAGCCAAGACGGGCTAGCGGGAGGGAGGGCAGATACGCAGTATTTT	CASSQDGLAGGRADTQYF
-	TRBV5-5	TRBJ1-5	-	TGTGCCAGCAGCCCCCAACAGGGTTTCGGCAATCAGCCCCAGCATTTT	CASSPQQGFGNQPQHF
-	TRBV7-9	TRBJ1-3	once	TGTGCCAGCAATTGGGGCTTGGCTGGAAACACCATATATTTT	CASNWGLAGNTIYF
TRBD1	TRBV4-2	TRBJ2-5	-	TGTGCCAGCAGCCAAGGGACAGGGGGCAACCAAGAGACCCAGTACTTC	CASSQGTGGNQETQYF
-	TRBV2	TRBJ2-1	-	TGTGCCAGCAGCTCACGGGCCCAGGGTGAGCAGTTCTTC	CASSSRAQGEQFF
TRBD1	TRBV27	TRBJ2-5	-	TGTGCCAGCAGCCCAACAGGGGGCGGGGCGCACGAGGAGACCCAGTACTTC	CASSPTGGGAHEETQYF
-	TRBV13	TRBJ2-7	-	TGTGCCAGCAGCGGGCGGGGCTACGAGCAGTACTTC	CASSGRGYEQYF
-	TRBV7-6	TRBJ2-1	-	TGTGCCAGCAGCCTCTTGAGCAACTACAATGAGCAGTTCTTC	CASSLLSNYNEQFF
TRBD1	TRBV6-5	TRBJ2-7	-	TGTGCCAGTAGCCGGGACAGGGGTTTCGAGCAGTACTTC	CASSRDRGFEQYF
-	TRBV2	TRBJ2-7	-	TGTGCCAGCAGTGAGGGGGCCTACTACGAGCAGTACTTC	CASSEGAYYEQYF
TRBD2	TRBV5-4	TRBJ2-1	-	TGTGCCAGCAGACCCGGGACTAGCGGGAGCGATGAGCAGTTCTTC	CASRPGTSGSDEQFF